Below are 20 T cell receptor beta chains sequenced from a single sample in a study of blood T cell repertoires in COVID-19. The protocol was immunoSEQ multiplex PCR, while the TCRdb copy is restricted to in-frame clones and leaves out a portion. The sample has 110,000 or so clones, roughly 80% seen once. Specimen: peripheral blood. The receptors originated from a man aged 45-60 years with acute or convalescent COVID-19.

The V call is TRBV19, the J call TRBJ1-2; TRBD1 agrees at 10 bases. This CDR3 is 13 amino acids long. CDR1 is LNHDA and CDR2 is SQIVND in the germline V gene (reference sequence). Unmatched junction bases numbered 7, after V lost 8 bases and J lost 7 bases. CDR3 sequence reads: CASHTGTGVGYTF. CDR3 DNA: TGTGCCAGTCACACCGGGACAGGGGTTGGCTACACCTTC.

The rearrangement links TRBV29-1 to TRBJ2-2; D unresolved. CDR1 and CDR2 (germline): SQVTM, ANQGSEA. Between the trimmed V and J ends, which lost 0 bases and 5 bases, there was a span of 13 bases. This CDR3 region has 15 residues. For the CDR3, the DNA is TGCAGCGTTGAAGATAGTCAGGAATTAACCGGGGAGCTGTTTTTT. Translating it yields CSVEDSQELTGELFF.

V and J are TRBV5-4 and TRBJ1-2; no firm D call. CDR1 and CDR2 (germline): SGHNT, YYREEE (reference sequence). The V end was cut by 1 base, the J end by 4 bases, with 8 bases between. This CDR3 spans 13 amino acids. CDR3 nucleotides: TGTGCCAGCAGCTTGTTTGGTAGCTATGGCTACACCTTC. Protein: CASSLFGSYGYTF.

V is TRBV9 and J is TRBJ2-1; D is uncertain. The CDR3 is 15 amino acids. CDR1 is SGDLS and CDR2 is YYNGEE in the germline V gene. V was cut by 4 bases and J by 1 base, with 12 bases left in between. The DNA for the CDR3 is TGTGCCAGCAGCCCCCGCAGTTTTTCCTACAATGAGCAGTTCTTC. Translated: CASSPRSFSYNEQFF. Full variable domain (rest looked up from reference TRBV9 and TRBJ2-1): DSGVTQTPKHLITATGQRVTLRCSPRSGDLSVYWYQQSLDQGLQFLIQYYNGEERAKGNILERFSAQQFPDLHSELNLSSLELGDSALYFCASSPRSFSYNEQFFGPGTRLTVL.

The chain is built from TRBV5-1 and TRBJ2-4; possible D gene TRBD2, 5 bases. V was trimmed by 0 bases and J by 8 bases, leaving 12 bases between them. This CDR3 is 14 amino acids long. Per the germline V gene, CDR1 is SGHRS and CDR2 is YFSETQ. CDR3 nucleotide sequence: TGCGCCAGCAGCTTGGAAGAGCCAGCGGACATTCAGTACTTC. It specifies CASSLEEPADIQYF.

This clone was counted ten times or more. V gene TRBV30 combines with J gene TRBJ1-2, with 8 positions matching TRBD1. This CDR3 comprises 14 residues. In germline, CDR1 is GTSNPN, CDR2 SVGIG (reference sequence). The V segment lost 2 bases and the J segment 3 bases; nucleotides outside the gene matches: 5. The CDR3 DNA reads as TGTGCCTGGAGTCCCGGGACAGGAGACTATGGCTACACCTTC. It translates to CAWSPGTGDYGYTF.

V is TRBV2 and J is TRBJ2-7; maybe TRBD2 (5 bases). V lost 1 base and J 4 bases, leaving 11 bases between the germline ends. Germline V gene data show CDR1 as SNHLY and CDR2 as FYNNEI. The CDR3 is 14 residues long. The CDR3 nucleotides are TGTGCCAGCAGTGAAGAAGACGGGATTTACGAGCAGTACTTC. Translation gives CASSEEDGIYEQYF.

The V call is TRBV12-3 or TRBV12-4, the J call TRBJ2-1, with 8 bases lining up with TRBD2. This CDR3 has 12 residues. Trimming removed 6 bases from V and 10 bases from J; junction bases left unmatched: 5. CDR3 region: CASSRGGYEQFF. The CDR3 bases are TGTGCCAGCAGCCGCGGGGGGTACGAGCAGTTCTTC.

The chain uses TRBV7-3 and TRBJ2-6; tentatively, D is TRBD1 (5 bases). From germline, CDR1 is SGHTA and CDR2 FQGTGA. The CDR3 is 17 amino acids. V was pared by 0 bases and J by 0 bases, with 9 bases between. The CDR3 spells CASSLTRVFSGANVLTF. As DNA, the CDR3 is TGTGCCAGCAGCTTAACCAGGGTTTTCTCTGGGGCCAACGTCCTGACTTTC. Drawing the rest from reference TRBV7-3 and TRBJ2-6, the complete variable domain is GAGVSQTPSNKVTEKGKYVELRCDPISGHTALYWYRQSLGQGPEFLIYFQGTGAADDSGLPNDRFFAVRPEGSVSTLKIQRTERGDSAVYLCASSLTRVFSGANVLTFGAGSRLTVL.

This clone has more than one count but fewer than ten. The chain links TRBV29-1 to TRBJ1-2, with 8 nucleotides matching TRBD1. Germline V gene data show CDR1 as SQVTM and CDR2 as ANQGSEA. V gave up 6 bases and J gave up 3 bases; unmatched junction bases: 3. The CDR3 has 12 amino acids. Written as DNA, the CDR3 is TGCAGCGTCGACAGGGGCGACTATGGCTACACCTTC. This encodes CSVDRGDYGYTF.

The rearrangement joins TRBV10-2 to TRBJ1-2; 7 positions match TRBD1. The CDR3 is 15 amino acids. Germline V gene data show CDR1 as WSHSY and CDR2 as SAAADI. Trimming removed 5 bases from V and 2 bases from J; junction bases left unmatched: 8. The CDR3 sequence is CASSPTGAGNYGYTF. The DNA for the CDR3 is TGCGCCAGCAGTCCCACAGGGGCAGGAAACTATGGCTACACCTTC.

The chain carries TRBV5-1 and TRBJ2-5; D remains unclear. Looked up from germline, CDR1 is SGHRS and CDR2 is YFSETQ. Trimming left V 4 bases short and J 0 bases short, with 16 bases between. The CDR3 has 16 residues. This chain's CDR3 is CASSQRGSDYQETQYF. CDR3 DNA: TGCGCCAGCAGCCAGCGAGGTTCGGATTACCAAGAGACCCAGTACTTC.

The table lists this clone with a count of one. The chain joins TRBV5-1 to TRBJ2-3; TRBD2 aligns across 9 bases. Germline assignment: CDR1 SGHRS and CDR2 YFSETQ. The CDR3 is 15 amino acids. Germline trimming cut 2 bases from V and 2 bases from J; bases unmatched to any gene: 3. CDR3 region: CASSLGLAYTDTQYF. DNA for the CDR3: TGCGCCAGCAGCTTAGGACTAGCGTACACAGATACGCAGTATTTT.

The genes are TRBV24-1 and TRBJ1-2; 7 bases align to TRBD1. The CDR3 contains 13 residues. V shed 12 bases and J 2 bases; nucleotides not matched to a gene: 8. Germline lookup yields CDR1 KGHDR and CDR2 SFDVKD. The CDR3 sequence: CAPGTDRNYGYTF. In DNA form, the CDR3 reads TGTGCCCCAGGGACAGATCGGAACTATGGCTACACCTTC.

The V and J genes are TRBV7-3 and TRBJ2-2, with TRBD2 as a possible D gene (5 bases). Per germline, CDR1 SGHTA and CDR2 FQGTGA. Trimming took 5 bases from V and 4 from J, leaving 8 bases between them. This CDR3 region has 13 residues. The CDR3 DNA follows: TGTGCCAGCAGCCCGGGAATCACCGGGGAGCTGTTTTTT. Protein product: CASSPGITGELFF.

This rearrangement joins TRBV28 to TRBJ2-7; TRBD1 aligns across 8 bases. Germline V gene data show CDR1 as MDHEN and CDR2 as SYDVKM. The CDR3 totals 14 residues. V trimming: 5 bases; J trimming: 3 bases; junction bases outside the gene matches: 6. CDR3 DNA: TGTGCCAGCAGTCAACAGGGGGAAGACTACGAGCAGTACTTC. Translation: CASSQQGEDYEQYF.

This clone showed up just once. The rearrangement joins TRBV7-8 to TRBJ2-5, with TRBD2 identical over 13 bases. This CDR3 comprises 18 residues. V was clipped by 5 bases and J by 1 base; unmatched bases: 10. Germline lookup yields CDR1 SGHVS and CDR2 FQNEAQ. The CDR3, as DNA: TGTGCCAGCAGCGCAAAACGTAGGACTAGCGGGGGCCAAGAGACCCAGTACTTC. Translating it yields CASSAKRRTSGGQETQYF.

The chain links TRBV7-8 to TRBJ1-1; D gene uncertain. The CDR3 sequence is 13 residues long. Germline CDR1 and CDR2: SGHVS and FQNEAQ. Trimming removed 1 base at V and 8 bases at J, with 11 bases between. The CDR3 DNA follows: TGTGCCAGCAGCTTAGTAGCGGACGGAGAAGCTTTCTTT. Its translation: CASSLVADGEAFF.

This chain joins TRBV4-2 and TRBJ2-7; 10 nucleotides line up with TRBD1. The J segment lost 4 bases and the V segment lost 1 base, leaving 4 bases of the junction unmatched. The CDR3 has 15 residues. Germline V gene sequence: CDR1 LGHNA, CDR2 YNFKEQ. The CDR3 spells CASSQAGQGEYEQYF. In DNA, the CDR3 is TGTGCCAGCAGCCAAGCAGGACAGGGGGAATACGAGCAGTACTTC.

This chain uses TRBV6-5 with TRBJ2-7; possibly TRBD2 for D (6 bases). V was shortened by 6 bases and J by 1 base, with 16 bases between the two germline ends. The germline gives CDR1 MNHEY, CDR2 SVGAGI. CDR3 length: 15 residues. The CDR3 coding sequence is TGTGCCAGCAGCCAGGGAGGAGGACCGTCCTACGAGCAGTACTTC. This sequence encodes CASSQGGGPSYEQYF.